One sample yielded the 29 T cell receptor beta chains listed below, sequenced in a study of blood T cell repertoires in COVID-19. Assay used: immunoSEQ multiplex PCR; TCRdb lists only in-frame clones, some missing. Among roughly 200,000 clones, 70% to 80% were seen once, and the ten largest hold about 13%. Sequenced sample: peripheral blood. These receptors all come from a man aged 50-60 years who had recovered from COVID-19.

The V call is TRBV27, the J call TRBJ2-1; a possible D gene is TRBD2 (6 bases). The V and J ends lost 5 bases and 2 bases respectively, with 13 bases between them. The CDR3 is 15 amino acids. The germline V gene encodes CDR1 MNHEY and CDR2 SMNVEV (reference sequence). In DNA, the CDR3 is TGTGCCAGCAGTGTTCTAGCGCCTACCTACAATGAGCAGTTCTTC. Residues: CASSVLAPTYNEQFF.

The chain links TRBV19 to TRBJ2-1; the D is unclear. This CDR3 region has 13 residues. The V end lost 5 bases, the J end lost 0 bases, and 5 bases lay between the germline ends. Germline V gene lookup returns CDR1 LNHDA and CDR2 SQIVND (reference sequence). DNA for the CDR3: TGTGCCAGTAGTTCTACCTCCTACAATGAGCAGTTCTTC. Translation: CASSSTSYNEQFF.

The chain links TRBV24-1 to TRBJ2-3; TRBD1 might be the D (6 bases). The ends were cut back, 3 bases at V and 10 bases at J, with 16 bases in the middle. The CDR3 length is 14 residues. CDR1 is KGHDR and CDR2 is SFDVKD in the germline V gene. The CDR3 bases are TGTGCCACCAGTGATGAGCACAGGGTTAGTCCGCAGTATTTT. It yields the protein CATSDEHRVSPQYF.

The J gene is TRBJ1-1, the V gene TRBV7-8; 7 bases align to TRBD1. Per the germline V gene, CDR1 is SGHVS and CDR2 is FQNEAQ. V shed 5 bases, J shed 0 bases, and the junction held 3 bases outside the gene matches. CDR3 length: 14 residues. The CDR3 loop reads CASSTGTVNTEAFF. As DNA, the CDR3 is TGTGCCAGCAGCACCGGGACAGTGAACACTGAAGCTTTCTTT.

This chain links TRBV7-9 with TRBJ1-5, with TRBD1 as a possible D gene (5 bases). The CDR3 runs to 13 residues. V was shortened by 6 bases and J by 7 bases, with 13 bases between the two germline ends. Per germline, CDR1 SEHNR and CDR2 FQNEAQ (reference sequence). The CDR3 loop is CASSSGFWQPQHF. The CDR3 coding sequence is TGTGCCAGCAGTTCAGGGTTTTGGCAGCCCCAGCATTTT.

Only a few counts were recorded for this clone. The J gene is TRBJ1-2, the V gene TRBV11-2, with D possibly TRBD1 on 5 matching bases. The germline gives CDR1 SGHAT, CDR2 FQNNGV. The CDR3 has 14 residues. V was pared by 1 base and J by 5 bases, with 11 bases between. This CDR3 is CASSLGGERYGYTF. The DNA of the CDR3 is TGTGCCAGCAGCTTAGGGGGGGAGAGGTATGGCTACACCTTC. Variable domain in full (rest from reference TRBV11-2 and TRBJ1-2): EAGVAQSPRYKIIEKRQSVAFWCNPISGHATLYWYQQILGQGPKLLIQFQNNGVVDDSQLPKDRFSAERLKGVDSTLKIQPAKLEDSAVYLCASSLGGERYGYTFGSGTRLTVV.

V and J are TRBV28 and TRBJ1-4; D possibly corresponds to TRBD1 (5 bases). The V gene lost 8 bases and the J gene lost 1 base, with 11 bases spanning the gap. The CDR3 sequence is 14 residues long. The germline V gene encodes CDR1 MDHEN and CDR2 SYDVKM. CDR3 amino acids: CASGGGGTNEKLFF. CDR3 DNA: TGTGCCAGCGGCGGGGGAGGAACTAATGAAAAACTGTTTTTT.

The table lists this clone with many counts. V and J are TRBV19 and TRBJ1-5, with D uncertain. Germline CDR1 and CDR2: LNHDA and SQIVND (reference sequence). The CDR3 length is 16 residues. V was pared by 2 bases and J by 0 bases, with 11 bases between. The CDR3 DNA sequence: TGTGCCAGTAGTATATCGGGGAGCTATAGCAATCAGCCCCAGCATTTT. As protein: CASSISGSYSNQPQHF.

The chain has TRBV9 and TRBJ2-5; 11 bases agree with TRBD1. Germline values: CDR1 SGDLS, CDR2 YYNGEE. CDR3 length: 16 amino acids. Trimming removed 3 bases from V and 5 bases from J; junction bases left unmatched: 9. As DNA, the CDR3 is TGTGCCAGCAGCGAGGGGCGGACAGGGGGCCGGGAGACCCAGTACTTC. Translated, it gives CASSEGRTGGRETQYF.

The chain links TRBV11-3 to TRBJ2-3; D unresolved. CDR1 is SGHNT and CDR2 is YENEEA in the germline V gene. The CDR3 contains 12 residues. The V end was cut by 1 base, the J end by 5 bases, with 4 bases between. The CDR3 DNA follows: TGTGCCAGCAGCTTAGCCAGAGATACGCAGTATTTT. The encoded protein is CASSLARDTQYF.

This clone was picked up many times. This chain joins TRBV6-5 and TRBJ1-5; no reliable D call. Trimming took off 6 bases at V and 3 bases at J, with 9 bases between the two ends. Germline lookup yields CDR1 MNHEY and CDR2 SVGAGI. CDR3 length: 13 residues. CDR3 loop: CASRGGTNQPQHF. CDR3 coding DNA: TGTGCCAGCAGGGGAGGCACCAATCAGCCCCAGCATTTT.

This chain joins TRBV7-9 and TRBJ2-1; TRBD2 matches 9 bases. The V gene end was trimmed by 1 base and the J gene end by 7 bases; junction bases not matched to a gene: 5. CDR1 SEHNR and CDR2 FQNEAQ come from the germline V gene (reference sequence). The CDR3 loop spans 15 amino acids. CDR3 residues: CASSLGLAEGNEQFF. DNA of the CDR3: TGTGCCAGCAGCTTAGGACTAGCGGAGGGGAATGAGCAGTTCTTC.

The chain links TRBV7-6 to TRBJ2-7; D perhaps matches TRBD1 (5 bases). Trimming left V 6 bases short and J 7 bases short, with 16 bases between. Germline CDR1 SGHVS, CDR2 FNYEAQ. This CDR3 comprises 13 residues. CDR3 bases: TGTGCCAGCAGTTCGAGTAGGGGTCGGGAGCAGTACTTC. This translates into CASSSSRGREQYF. The whole variable domain, remainder taken from reference TRBV7-6 and TRBJ2-7, is GAGVSQSPRYKVTKRGQDVALRCDPISGHVSLYWYRQALGQGPEFLTYFNYEAQQDKSGLPNDRFSAERPEGSISTLTIQRTEQRDSAMYRCASSSSRGREQYFGPGTRLTVT.

The V gene is TRBV30, the J gene TRBJ1-4; no firm D call. CDR1 and CDR2 from the germline V gene are GTSNPN and SVGIG (reference sequence). The CDR3 covers 16 residues. The V and J ends lost 2 bases and 2 bases respectively, with 15 bases between them. The CDR3 nucleotides are TGTGCCTGGAGTTATCAGCTACTAGCGACTAATGAAAAACTGTTTTTT. Translated: CAWSYQLLATNEKLFF.

This clone was counted a single time. The CDR3 nucleotides are TGTGCCTGGAGGGGGCCGGGCACTGAAGCTTTCTTT. Residues: CAWRGPGTEAFF. The J gene is TRBJ1-1, the V gene TRBV30; a possible D gene is TRBD1 (5 bases). CDR3 size: 12 residues. CDR1 and CDR2 from the germline V gene are GTSNPN and SVGIG (reference sequence). Deletions cut 3 bases from V and 4 bases from J, with 9 bases between. The full variable domain, in which reference TRBV30 and TRBJ1-1 provide the parts outside the CDR3, is SQTIHQWPATLVQPVGSPLSLECTVEGTSNPNLYWYRQAAGRGLQLLFYSVGIGQISSEVPQNLSASRPQDRQFILSSKKLLLSDSGFYLCAWRGPGTEAFFGQGTRLTVV.

The genes are TRBV19 and TRBJ2-7, with TRBD2 identical over 8 bases. CDR1 LNHDA and CDR2 SQIVND come from the germline V gene (reference sequence). This CDR3 spans 16 amino acids. After removal of 5 bases from V and 6 bases from J, the junction contained 15 bases not matched to a gene. This chain's CDR3 is CASSLDPGTRGFEQYF. CDR3 DNA sequence: TGTGCCAGTAGTCTGGACCCCGGGACTAGGGGGTTCGAGCAGTACTTC.

The rearrangement uses TRBV2 and TRBJ2-3; D is undetermined. The germline V and J ends were trimmed by 5 bases and 0 bases, with 6 bases remaining between them. Germline V lookup: CDR1 SNHLY, CDR2 FYNNEI. The CDR3 has 13 amino acids. Here the CDR3 reads CASSSVSTDTQYF. CDR3 DNA sequence: TGTGCCAGCAGTTCGGTTAGCACAGATACGCAGTATTTT.

The chain combines TRBV6-6 with TRBJ2-1; possibly TRBD2 for D (5 bases). V lost 2 bases and J lost 8, with 10 bases in between. The germline CDR1 and CDR2 sequences are MNHNY and SVGAGI (reference sequence). The CDR3 is 13 amino acids. The CDR3 region is CASSYNNGDEQFF. DNA for the CDR3: TGTGCCAGCAGTTACAATAACGGGGATGAGCAGTTCTTC.

J is TRBJ1-5 and V is TRBV6-5; 7 bases map to TRBD1. After removal of 5 bases from V and 6 bases from J, the junction contained 4 bases not matched to a gene. Germline loops: CDR1 MNHEY, CDR2 SVGAGI. CDR3 length: 13 amino acids. In nucleotides, the CDR3 is TGTGCCAGCAGTCCGACAGGGAGTCAGCCCCAGCATTTT. Translating gives CASSPTGSQPQHF.

V usage is TRBV9 and J usage is TRBJ2-3, with TRBD2 matching over 9 bases. The CDR3 is 15 amino acids. With 2 bases clipped from V and 4 bases from J, the junction kept 5 bases outside the gene matches. The germline V gene encodes CDR1 SGDLS and CDR2 YYNGEE. The CDR3: CASSVRGTSPDTQYF. CDR3 nucleotide sequence: TGTGCCAGCAGCGTGAGGGGGACTAGCCCAGATACGCAGTATTTT.

J is TRBJ2-7 and V is TRBV23-1, with 9 bases matching TRBD2. TRBV23-1 is assigned to the ORF class and has an uncertain function. This CDR3 region has 21 residues. J gave up 4 bases and V 2 bases, and 24 bases lay outside the gene matches. This CDR3 is CASSQTALLAGVPRGGYEQYF. CDR3 nucleotides: TGCGCCAGCAGTCAAACGGCCCTTTTAGCGGGAGTACCAAGGGGGGGTTACGAGCAGTACTTC.

This clone was detected only a few times. The chain joins TRBV21-1 to TRBJ2-3; TRBD2, the table's D call, was not compared with the DNA. TRBV21-1 is given as a pseudogene. CDR3 size: 15 residues. CDR3 protein: CASSKVAGYTDTQYF. For the CDR3, the DNA is TGTGCCAGCAGCAAGGTAGCGGGTTACACAGATACGCAGTATTTT.

This clone was seen a single time. The chain joins TRBV7-8 to TRBJ2-3; 7 nucleotides align to TRBD2. Trimming took 10 bases from V and 4 from J; bases not matched to a gene: 11. The CDR3 is 14 amino acids. The germline V gene has CDR1 SGHVS and CDR2 FQNEAQ. The CDR3 DNA follows: TGTGCCACTTGGACTAGTAAGGTGCCAGATACGCAGTATTTT. Encoded protein: CATWTSKVPDTQYF.

In this sample, this clone turned up once. This chain connects TRBV5-1 to TRBJ2-3, with 8 bases fitting TRBD1. This CDR3 contains 15 residues. Germline V gene lookup returns CDR1 SGHRS and CDR2 YFSETQ. V gave up 4 bases and J gave up 5 bases; unmatched junction bases: 9. The CDR3, as DNA: TGCGCCAGCAGCGTGCGGACAGGGAGTGTAGATACGCAGTATTTT. Its translation is CASSVRTGSVDTQYF.

The CDR3 sequence: CASSATRTYEQYF. The DNA for the CDR3 is TGTGCCAGCTCCGCGACACGAACCTACGAGCAGTACTTC. J is TRBJ2-7 and V is TRBV18; D is unclear. The CDR3 totals 13 residues. Germline CDR1 and CDR2: KGHSH and LQKENI. Trimming stripped 6 bases from V and 2 bases from J, with 11 bases between.

This chain joins TRBV30 and TRBJ1-5; D not resolved. The CDR3 runs 11 residues. CDR1 GTSNPN and CDR2 SVGIG come from the germline V gene (reference sequence). The germline V and J ends were trimmed by 8 bases and 7 bases, with 12 bases remaining between them. The CDR3, as DNA: TGTGCCGCCTATATAAGACAGCCCCAGCATTTT. This gives the protein CAAYIRQPQHF.

The chain links TRBV11-3 to TRBJ2-1; 13 bases agree with TRBD2. The CDR3 has 15 amino acids. V was pared by 7 bases and J by 9 bases, with 9 bases of the junction left unmatched. From germline, CDR1 is SGHNT and CDR2 YENEEA. CDR3 protein: CASTSGRLAGGEQFF. The CDR3 nucleotides are TGTGCCAGCACCTCAGGGCGACTAGCGGGAGGTGAGCAGTTCTTC.

This clone was observed a single time. The chain combines TRBV18 with TRBJ2-7; TRBD1 matches 8 bases. Per germline, CDR1 KGHSH and CDR2 LQKENI. J was trimmed by 2 bases and V by 2 bases; bases with no gene match: 11. The CDR3 loop spans 17 amino acids. The CDR3 DNA follows: TGTGCCAGCTCACCATTGGGTGGGGACAGGTTTACCTACGAGCAGTACTTC. This sequence encodes CASSPLGGDRFTYEQYF.

CDR3 sequence (DNA): TGTGCCTGGAGTGTACTCGATCAGCCCCAGCATTTT. As protein: CAWSVLDQPQHF. V usage is TRBV30 and J usage is TRBJ1-5; D ambiguous. CDR1 is GTSNPN and CDR2 is SVGIG in the germline V gene (reference sequence). The CDR3 totals 12 residues. Deletions cut 0 bases from V and 5 bases from J, with 5 bases between.